The 3 T cell receptor beta chains presented below share a single source sample, sequenced in a study of PD-L1 blockade in urothelial cancer. This sample's time point: pretreatment peripheral blood. Clones were read by immunoSEQ multiplex PCR, and TCRdb kept only the in-frame ones, dropping some. The data show approximately 50,000 clones, roughly 84% seen once. This specimen consisted of PBMCs, obtained around atezolizumab (anti-PD-L1) treatment. These receptors were taken from a man aged 55 to 70 with urothelial cancer.

The chain joins TRBV10-1 to TRBJ2-2; D may be TRBD1 (5 bases). Germline CDR1 and CDR2: WNHNN and SYGVQD (reference sequence). Trimming shortened V by 6 bases and J by 1 base, and 9 bases separated the two germline ends. CDR3 size: 14 residues. The CDR3 DNA sequence: TGCGCCAGCAGGGAAACAGGGAACACCGGGGAGCTGTTTTTT. It specifies CASRETGNTGELFF.

This CDR3 is CASKAGTGGTGELFF. The CDR3 DNA reads as TGTGCCAGCAAGGCCGGGACAGGGGGCACCGGGGAGCTGTTTTTT. The gene calls are TRBV6-1 and TRBJ2-2; 11 bases map to TRBD1. Germline V gene data show CDR1 as MNHNS and CDR2 as SASEGT. The CDR3 covers 15 residues. V lost 7 bases and J lost 4; bases outside the gene matches: 5.

J is TRBJ2-1 and V is TRBV11-2, with 7 bases lining up with TRBD2. The junction had 9 bases not matched to a gene; V was cut back by 1 base and J by 3 bases. The CDR3 consists of 17 residues. Germline loops: CDR1 SGHAT, CDR2 FQNNGV. Here the CDR3 DNA reads TGTGCCAGCAGCTTAGGGAAATCAGCGGGAAACTACAATGAGCAGTTCTTC. Its protein is CASSLGKSAGNYNEQFF.